These 20 T cell receptor beta chains came from one sample sequenced in a study of identifying expanded T cells in peripheral blood. Sequencing was performed with immunoSEQ multiplex PCR; in TCRdb, only in-frame clones are kept and a portion is missing. The repertoire holds 75,000 to 95,000 clones, with 70% to 90% as singletons. Sequencing was done on a sample of blood. The receptors originated from a person between 18 and 75 years old in good health.

V gene TRBV15 combines with J gene TRBJ1-1; maybe TRBD1 (5 bases). This CDR3 contains 13 residues. The V and J ends lost 6 bases and 0 bases respectively, with 8 bases between them. Germline lookup yields CDR1 LNHNV and CDR2 YYDKDF (reference sequence). Written as DNA, the CDR3 is TGTGCCACCAGGCAGGGCTTGAACACTGAAGCTTTCTTT. This encodes CATRQGLNTEAFF.

In this sample, this clone turned up a few times. The chain has TRBV11-2 and TRBJ1-5; unclear D gene. In germline, CDR1 is SGHAT, CDR2 FQNNGV. Trimming pared 1 base from V and 3 bases from J, leaving 10 bases between. The CDR3 extends over 15 amino acids. This CDR3 reads CASSLAPGSNQPQHF. The CDR3, as DNA: TGTGCCAGCAGCTTAGCCCCAGGCTCCAATCAGCCCCAGCATTTT.

The chain is built from TRBV27 and TRBJ1-1; D uncertain. The germline V gene encodes CDR1 MNHEY and CDR2 SMNVEV (reference sequence). V lost 8 bases to trimming and J lost 6 bases, with 19 bases between them. This CDR3 has 14 residues. The CDR3, as DNA: TGTGCCAGCGGGAAAATAAGAATGGGTCCTGAAGCTTTCTTT. Translated, it gives CASGKIRMGPEAFF.

This clone was seen more than once but under ten times. The chain recombines TRBV19 with TRBJ1-1, with D tentatively TRBD1 (5 bases). The CDR3 covers 15 residues. Trimming took off 9 bases at V and 1 base at J, with 18 bases between the two ends. Germline V gene lookup returns CDR1 LNHDA and CDR2 SQIVND (reference sequence). CDR3 region: CASTREGRANTEAFF. The CDR3 DNA reads as TGTGCCAGCACTCGGGAGGGACGGGCGAACACTGAAGCTTTCTTT.

CDR3 loop: CSVKEDIRGSPLHF. DNA of the CDR3: TGCAGCGTGAAGGAAGACATAAGGGGTTCACCCCTCCACTTT. The rearrangement uses TRBV29-1 and TRBJ1-6; the D gene is possibly TRBD1 (5 bases). CDR1 is SQVTM and CDR2 is ANQGSEA in the germline V gene. Trimming took 6 bases from V and 9 from J, leaving 18 bases between them. The CDR3 runs to 14 residues.

The V call is TRBV19, the J call TRBJ1-5; TRBD1 is a possible D gene (5 bases). The CDR3 has 14 residues. V shed 2 bases and J shed 1 base, with 6 bases lying between them. Germline loops: CDR1 LNHDA, CDR2 SQIVND (reference sequence). Here the CDR3 reads CASSIWTSNQPQHF. The CDR3 DNA reads TGTGCCAGTAGTATATGGACAAGCAATCAGCCCCAGCATTTT.

The chain is built from TRBV6-1 and TRBJ1-1, with D possibly TRBD1 on 5 matching bases. The V gene's germline CDR1 is MNHNS and CDR2 SASEGT. Trimming shortened V by 2 bases and J by 6 bases, and 16 bases separated the two germline ends. The CDR3 is 15 residues long. CDR3 DNA sequence: TGTGCCAGCAGTGAAAGGTCATCGGGGGGGGCTGAAGCTTTCTTT. Translation: CASSERSSGGAEAFF.

This chain connects TRBV6-5 to TRBJ2-6; D gene unclear. Per the germline V gene, CDR1 is MNHEY and CDR2 is SVGAGI. CDR3 length equals 16 residues. V was pared by 3 bases and J by 0 bases, with 9 bases between. The CDR3, as DNA: TGTGCCAGCAGTTATTTCGGAGCCTCTGGGGCCAACGTCCTGACTTTC. Amino acid sequence: CASSYFGASGANVLTF.

The chain combines TRBV7-2 with TRBJ2-1, with TRBD2 matching over 11 bases. The V segment lost 2 bases and the J segment 4 bases; nucleotides outside the gene matches: 1. The CDR3 runs 15 residues. From germline, CDR1 is SGHTA and CDR2 FQGNSA. The CDR3 coding sequence is TGTGCCAGCAGCTTAACTAGCGGGGGATACAATGAGCAGTTCTTC. This translates into CASSLTSGGYNEQFF.

This chain links TRBV29-1 with TRBJ2-6, with D perhaps TRBD1 (6 bases). The CDR3 spans 16 residues. The V and J ends lost 2 bases and 0 bases respectively, with 11 bases between them. Germline CDR1 is SQVTM and CDR2 is ANQGSEA. The CDR3 DNA reads TGCAGCGTTGAAAGGTGGGACACCTCTGGGGCCAACGTCCTGACTTTC. Protein sequence: CSVERWDTSGANVLTF.

This clone was detected only once. V usage is TRBV19 and J usage is TRBJ2-7; possible D gene TRBD1, 5 bases. CDR3 length equals 15 residues. The V and J ends lost 3 bases and 4 bases respectively, with 16 bases between them. Germline V lookup: CDR1 LNHDA, CDR2 SQIVND (reference sequence). The CDR3 DNA reads as TGTGCCAGTAGTATCCAGGACACCACTTTATACGAGCAGTACTTC. As protein: CASSIQDTTLYEQYF.

The gene calls are TRBV27 and TRBJ1-2; tentative D call: TRBD1 (6 bases). Germline assignment: CDR1 MNHEY and CDR2 SMNVEV (reference sequence). Trimming removed 6 bases from V and 4 bases from J, with 18 bases in between. The CDR3 covers 15 residues. In nucleotides, the CDR3 is TGTGCCAGCAGCCCAGGACAGATACCTTTCTATGGCTACACCTTC. It translates to CASSPGQIPFYGYTF.

V and J are TRBV5-1 and TRBJ1-2, with 12 bases fitting TRBD1. The CDR3 has 14 residues. The V gene end was trimmed by 3 bases and the J gene end by 7 bases; junction bases not matched to a gene: 4. The germline gives CDR1 SGHRS, CDR2 YFSETQ. The CDR3 spells CASSWGTGGGGYTF. For the CDR3, the DNA is TGCGCCAGCAGCTGGGGGACAGGGGGCGGTGGCTACACCTTC.

The chain carries TRBV9 and TRBJ2-7; 10 bases agree with TRBD1. The trim removed 4 bases at V and 5 bases at J, leaving 12 bases unmatched. The germline V gene has CDR1 SGDLS and CDR2 YYNGEE. The length of the CDR3 is 16 residues. CDR3 loop: CASSFTAGTGVDEQYF. The CDR3 coding sequence is TGTGCCAGCAGCTTCACCGCCGGGACAGGGGTCGACGAGCAGTACTTC.

In DNA form, the CDR3 reads TGTGCCAGCAGTGAAGCGCCAGGGGGGACGAACACTGAAGCTTTCTTT. Encoded protein: CASSEAPGGTNTEAFF. The V call is TRBV2, the J call TRBJ1-1, with 7 bases fitting TRBD1. There are 16 residues in the CDR3. With V trimmed by 0 bases and J by 1 base, 5 bases remained unmatched. In germline, CDR1 is SNHLY, CDR2 FYNNEI.

The chain links TRBV7-2 to TRBJ1-1, with D unresolved. Trimming took off 3 bases at V and 2 bases at J, with 7 bases between the two ends. The length of the CDR3 is 13 residues. Germline CDR1 SGHTA, CDR2 FQGNSA. The CDR3 sequence is CASSLNRNTEAFF. The CDR3 bases are TGTGCCAGCAGCTTGAATCGAAACACTGAAGCTTTCTTT.

The gene calls are TRBV29-1 and TRBJ2-5; D tentatively fits TRBD1 or TRBD2 (5 bases each). The CDR3 runs 13 residues. Germline CDR1 reads SQVTM; CDR2 reads ANQGSEA. The germline V and J ends were trimmed by 5 bases and 5 bases, with 15 bases remaining between them. CDR3 protein: CSVRDGVGETQYF. The CDR3, as DNA: TGCAGCGTTCGGGACGGGGTGGGGGAGACCCAGTACTTC.

This chain connects TRBV9 to TRBJ1-2; no definite D call. The V gene lost 0 bases and the J gene lost 0 bases, with 9 bases spanning the gap. This CDR3 region has 15 residues. Germline V gives CDR1 SGDLS, CDR2 YYNGEE. Here the CDR3 reads CASSVDVISNYGYTF. CDR3 nucleotides: TGTGCCAGCAGCGTAGATGTGATATCTAACTATGGCTACACCTTC.

The chain is built from TRBV4-3 and TRBJ1-6, with 9 positions matching TRBD1. Germline loops: CDR1 LGHNA, CDR2 YSLEER. The junction had 5 bases not matched to a gene; V was cut back by 5 bases and J by 12 bases. The CDR3 is 13 amino acids. In nucleotides, the CDR3 is TGCGCCAGCAGCGCATACAGGGGGCAACCCCTCCACTTT. This gives the protein CASSAYRGQPLHF.

The chain joins TRBV7-9 to TRBJ2-3, with D uncertain. Germline CDR1 is SEHNR and CDR2 is FQNEAQ (reference sequence). The V end was cut by 1 base, the J end by 3 bases, with 11 bases between. The CDR3 runs 15 residues. The CDR3 DNA reads as TGTGCCAGCAGCTTAGTATTGACGAAGACAGATACGCAGTATTTT. As protein: CASSLVLTKTDTQYF.